A single sample gave rise to the 9 T cell receptor beta chains below, sequenced in a study of T cell repertoires in cytomegalovirus infection (dated by TCRdb to about 2019). TCRdb lists the instrument as Illumina HiSeq 1500. The public reads were run again by TCRdb, first through fastp at Q25 and then through MiXCR, and only productive beta chains were kept. Here each entry gathers all rows of one CDR3 protein and keeps the most common genes and DNA. This sample comprises just over 300,000 distinct CDR3 sequences, roughly 15% of them detected only once. In total, the top ten clones hold more than 10% of the sample. Sequenced: PBMCs. The receptors shown here come from a human donor in good health (CMV status not recorded). Some clones in this sample may be carry-over from other donors' samples.

The genes are TRBV27 and TRBJ2-5; 8 nucleotides match TRBD1. This CDR3 comprises 14 residues. Losses at the gene ends were 2 bases for V and 2 bases for J; bases not matched to a gene: 1. Germline CDR1 is MNHEY and CDR2 is SMNVEV (reference sequence). For the CDR3, the DNA is TGTGCCAGCAGTTTAAACAGGGGGCAAGAGACCCAGTACTTC. Its translation is CASSLNRGQETQYF.

This clonotype was picked up a small number of times. The chain carries TRBV28 and TRBJ2-2; D remains ambiguous. V was clipped by 5 bases and J by 3 bases, with 13 bases between them. Germline V CDR1 and CDR2: MDHEN, SYDVKM. The CDR3 totals 15 residues. The CDR3 DNA reads TGTGCCAGCAGTCCTTTGGGGTACGACACCGGGGAGCTGTTTTTT. Translation gives CASSPLGYDTGELFF.

This chain links TRBV20-1 with TRBJ2-3, with a weak D call TRBD1 (6 bases). Germline V gene lookup returns CDR1 DFQATT and CDR2 SNEGSKA (reference sequence). V was trimmed by 3 bases and J by 0 bases, leaving 10 bases between them. CDR3 size: 14 residues. The CDR3 bases are TGCAGTGCTAGGGCGACAGGAAGCACAGATACGCAGTATTTT. It yields the protein CSARATGSTDTQYF.

This chain uses TRBV20-1 with TRBJ1-4; D perhaps matches TRBD1 (5 bases). This CDR3 is 14 amino acids long. The germline V and J ends were trimmed by 6 bases and 0 bases, with 11 bases remaining between them. The germline V gene has CDR1 DFQATT and CDR2 SNEGSKA (reference sequence). CDR3 region: CSAGDGTTNEKLFF. The CDR3 DNA reads TGCAGTGCGGGGGACGGGACAACTAATGAAAAACTGTTTTTT.

In its sample, this clonotype was seen a few times. The genes are TRBV12-3 or TRBV12-4 and TRBJ1-1; D is uncertain. The CDR3 runs to 13 residues. V gave up 3 bases and J gave up 6 bases, with 11 bases separating them. The CDR3 sequence is CASSFLGEAEAFF. The CDR3 DNA reads TGTGCCAGCAGTTTTTTAGGTGAAGCTGAAGCTTTCTTT.

This clonotype was detected only a few times. V gene TRBV5-1 combines with J gene TRBJ1-1, with D perhaps TRBD1 (6 bases). Germline V gene sequence: CDR1 SGHRS, CDR2 YFSETQ. CDR3 size: 13 residues. V lost 7 bases, J lost 1 base, and 11 bases lay in between. This CDR3 reads CASRRGANTEAFF. For the CDR3, the DNA is TGCGCCAGCCGAAGGGGGGCGAACACTGAAGCTTTCTTT.

This rearrangement joins TRBV11-1 to TRBJ1-2; 7 bases map to TRBD1. The CDR3 spans 14 residues. The V gene end was trimmed by 3 bases and the J gene end by 6 bases; junction bases not matched to a gene: 7. CDR1 and CDR2 (germline): SGHAT, FQDESV (reference sequence). The CDR3 protein is CASSFRQGANGYTF. Written as DNA, the CDR3 is TGTGCCAGCAGCTTCCGACAGGGTGCAAATGGCTACACCTTC.

This clonotype has more than one count but fewer than ten. The rearrangement links TRBV3-1 to TRBJ1-5, with D maybe TRBD1 (5 bases). This CDR3 spans 15 amino acids. From germline, CDR1 is LGHDT and CDR2 YNNKEL (reference sequence). Trimming pared 6 bases from V and 1 base from J, leaving 13 bases between. This CDR3 is CASREWGKSNQPQHF. In DNA form, the CDR3 reads TGTGCCAGCAGAGAGTGGGGGAAGAGCAATCAGCCCCAGCATTTT.

J is TRBJ1-2 and V is TRBV28; 8 positions agree with TRBD1. J gave up 2 bases and V 3 bases, and 5 bases lay outside the gene matches. The germline V gene has CDR1 MDHEN and CDR2 SYDVKM. This CDR3 comprises 15 residues. This chain's CDR3 is CASSFPGGYNYGYTF. The DNA of the CDR3 is TGTGCCAGCAGTTTTCCAGGGGGCTACAACTATGGCTACACCTTC.